The source of this T cell receptor (beta chain) is a study of blood T cell repertoires in COVID-19. Sequencing used immunoSEQ multiplex PCR; TCRdb keeps in-frame clones, though not all of them. The sample includes 150,000 to 200,000 clones, around three quarters of them seen just once. Trimming pared 4 bases from V and 2 bases from J, leaving 13 bases between. This CDR3 comprises 15 residues. Germline V CDR1 and CDR2: MGHRA, YSYEKL. Ages ranged from about 18 to 89 years, with residence in about two dozen US areas. Participant-reported clinical history was the basis for cohort assignment. The chain employs TRBV4-1 and TRBJ2-3; weak D call: TRBD1 (6 bases). What was sequenced was PBMCs or T cells enriched from blood (not recorded which). This sequence was found in a woman in her forties or fifties with acute COVID-19. The CDR3 loop reads CASSRTGSPTDTQYF. CDR3 coding DNA: TGCGCCAGCAGCCGTACAGGGTCTCCCACAGATACGCAGTATTTT.